The 17 T cell receptor beta chains below all came from one sample that was sequenced in a study of human T cells and chemical hapten exposure. Time point given: pre-sensitization, week 0. Regarding treatment: therapeutic diphenylcyclopropenone sensitization with weekly scalp DPC. TCRdb reanalysed the RACE reads using MiXCR and keeps one entry per CDR3 protein. The sample holds 150,000 to 200,000 distinct CDR3 sequences; just under 30% are singletons and the top ten take just under 3%. Sequenced material: whole blood, taken in connection with sensitization to the hapten diphenylcyclopropenone (DPC). The receptors originated from a woman under 40 with alopecia areata. Some clones in this sample may be carry-over from other donors' samples.

The chain employs TRBV29-1 and TRBJ1-3; 9 bases are shared with TRBD1. This CDR3 is built from 13 residues. J lost 8 bases, V lost 6 bases, and 8 bases had no gene match. Germline V gene sequence: CDR1 SQVTM, CDR2 ANQGSEA. The CDR3 DNA is TGCAGCGTCTCGACAGGGGGGTTGGACACCATATATTTT. Amino acid sequence: CSVSTGGLDTIYF. The full variable domain, rest sourced from reference TRBV29-1 and TRBJ1-3, is SAVISQKPSRDICQRGTSLTIQCQVDSQVTMMFWYRQQPGQSLTLIATANQGSEATYESGFVIDKFPISRPNLTFSTLTVSNMSPEDSSIYLCSVSTGGLDTIYFGEGSWLTVV.

The chain carries TRBV4-1 and TRBJ1-6; 7 positions match TRBD1. Germline values: CDR1 MGHRA, CDR2 YSYEKL. This CDR3 has 19 amino acids. Unmatched junction bases numbered 16, after V lost 4 bases and J lost 4 bases. CDR3 sequence: CASSPSDLQPGGYNSPLHF. In DNA form, the CDR3 reads TGCGCCAGCAGCCCCTCAGATTTGCAACCAGGGGGATATAATTCACCCCTCCACTTT.

The rearrangement uses TRBV7-2 and TRBJ2-3, with a possible D match to TRBD2 (5 bases). The germline V and J ends were trimmed by 5 bases and 7 bases, with 19 bases remaining between them. CDR3 length: 15 amino acids. Germline V CDR1 and CDR2: SGHTA, FQGNSA. The CDR3 spells CASSPTPGGFNTQYF. The DNA of the CDR3 is TGTGCCAGCAGCCCCACTCCAGGAGGTTTTAATACGCAGTATTTT.

In its sample, this clonotype was seen a few times. This chain links TRBV20-1 with TRBJ2-1; D not resolved. This CDR3 contains 14 residues. Trimming stripped 3 bases from V and 0 bases from J, with 9 bases between. The germline CDR1 and CDR2 sequences are DFQATT and SNEGSKA (reference sequence). The CDR3 nucleotides are TGCAGTGCTAGGGCGTTTAGCTCCTACAATGAGCAGTTCTTC. Its translation is CSARAFSSYNEQFF.

This clonotype was seen a single time. V is TRBV29-1 and J is TRBJ2-4; TRBD1 matches 10 bases. Looked up from germline, CDR1 is SQVTM and CDR2 is ANQGSEA. The CDR3 is made up of 14 amino acids. The junction had 12 bases not matched to a gene; V was cut back by 7 bases and J by 9 bases. The CDR3 spells CSAVGQGYGGIQYF. The CDR3 DNA is TGCAGCGCGGTGGGACAGGGGTATGGTGGCATTCAGTACTTC. The variable domain in full, completed from reference TRBV29-1 and TRBJ2-4, reads SAVISQKPSRDICQRGTSLTIQCQVDSQVTMMFWYRQQPGQSLTLIATANQGSEATYESGFVIDKFPISRPNLTFSTLTVSNMSPEDSSIYLCSAVGQGYGGIQYFGAGTRLSVL.

The chain joins TRBV29-1 to TRBJ2-5, with TRBD2 matching 9 bases. Germline CDR1 and CDR2: SQVTM and ANQGSEA. There are 12 residues in the CDR3. With 2 bases clipped from V and 8 bases from J, the junction kept 3 bases outside the gene matches. The CDR3 nucleotides read TGCAGCGTTGAACGTAGCGGGGGAACCCAGTACTTC. Its translation is CSVERSGGTQYF.

This clonotype has a handful of counts. The chain has TRBV4-3 and TRBJ1-1, with D unclear. This CDR3 region has 14 residues. Trimming took 0 bases from V and 1 from J, leaving 6 bases between them. Germline values: CDR1 LGHNA, CDR2 YSLEER. CDR3 nucleotide sequence: TGCGCCAGCAGCCAAGATATCGGGAACACTGAAGCTTTCTTT. Amino acid sequence: CASSQDIGNTEAFF.

This clonotype came up a few times. J is TRBJ2-1 and V is TRBV7-9; TRBD2 matches at 13 bases. This CDR3 is 15 amino acids long. The germline V gene has CDR1 SEHNR and CDR2 FQNEAQ (reference sequence). J was trimmed by 4 bases and V by 5 bases; bases with no gene match: 2. CDR3 nucleotide sequence: TGTGCCAGCAGCCCGACTAGCGGGAGGTACAATGAGCAGTTCTTC. Residues: CASSPTSGRYNEQFF.

This clonotype was seen a handful of times. The V and J genes are TRBV9 and TRBJ2-1, with TRBD2 matching over 10 bases. V shed 4 bases and J 5 bases; nucleotides not matched to a gene: 6. The CDR3 is made up of 15 amino acids. Germline loops: CDR1 SGDLS, CDR2 YYNGEE. The CDR3, as DNA: TGTGCCAGCAGCTTCCTAGCGGGGGTCAACAATGAGCAGTTCTTC. It encodes CASSFLAGVNNEQFF.

This clonotype appeared a few times. The chain links TRBV6-5 to TRBJ2-2; D remains ambiguous. This CDR3 has 13 amino acids. The germline CDR1 and CDR2 sequences are MNHEY and SVGAGI. Deletions cut 10 bases from V and 1 base from J, with 10 bases between. CDR3 bases: TGTGCCACCAGAAGCCGGAACACCGGGGAGCTGTTTTTT. Translated: CATRSRNTGELFF.

The DNA for the CDR3 is TGCAGCGTTGAGCAGGGACAGAACACTGAAGCTTTCTTT. Its translation is CSVEQGQNTEAFF. The J gene is TRBJ1-1, the V gene TRBV29-1; D might be TRBD1 (6 bases). The CDR3 is made up of 13 amino acids. In germline, CDR1 is SQVTM, CDR2 ANQGSEA. The V end lost 3 bases, the J end lost 1 base, and 9 bases lay between the germline ends.

The chain links TRBV2 to TRBJ2-1; no definite D call. V lost 6 bases to trimming and J lost 0 bases, with 9 bases between them. This CDR3 is 14 amino acids long. Germline V lookup: CDR1 SNHLY, CDR2 FYNNEI. Written as DNA, the CDR3 is TGTGCCAGCAGGGAGTCGAGCTCCTACAATGAGCAGTTCTTC. Protein product: CASRESSSYNEQFF. The full variable domain, in which reference TRBV2 and TRBJ2-1 provide the parts outside the CDR3, is EPEVTQTPSHQVTQMGQEVILRCVPISNHLYFYWYRQILGQKVEFLVSFYNNEISEKSEIFDDQFSVERPDGSNFTLKIRSTKLEDSAMYFCASRESSSYNEQFFGPGTRLTVL.

The J gene is TRBJ2-2, the V gene TRBV11-2; D remains unclear. Germline V lookup: CDR1 SGHAT, CDR2 FQNNGV. Trimming left V 8 bases short and J 7 bases short, with 8 bases between. The CDR3 runs to 11 residues. CDR3 loop: CASHIGGELFF. In nucleotides, the CDR3 is TGTGCCAGCCACATTGGCGGGGAGCTGTTTTTT.

The genes are TRBV7-2 and TRBJ2-1, with unresolved D. Germline V CDR1 and CDR2: SGHTA, FQGNSA. The CDR3 has 12 amino acids. V dropped 5 bases and J dropped 8 bases, with 10 bases sitting between them. For the CDR3, the DNA is TGTGCCAGCAGCCTGGACCACCATGAGCAGTTCTTC. Amino acid sequence: CASSLDHHEQFF.

The J gene is TRBJ2-7, the V gene TRBV7-2, with 9 bases that match TRBD2. This CDR3 has 19 residues. V gave up 2 bases and J gave up 3 bases; unmatched junction bases: 17. Germline V gene data show CDR1 as SGHTA and CDR2 as FQGNSA. The CDR3 DNA reads TGTGCCAGCAGCTTAACTGGGTCGATACGGCTAGCGGGGTTCTACGAGCAGTACTTC. This encodes CASSLTGSIRLAGFYEQYF.

Regarding this clonotype: An end of the junction differs from the germline gene, which may be a read error. The CDR3 protein is CASSQESGGRSGDTIYF. The CDR3 nucleotides read TGCGCCAGCAGCCAAGAAAGCGGGGGCCGATCTGGAGACACCATATATTTT. The genes are TRBV4-1 and TRBJ1-3; D possibly corresponds to TRBD1 (6 bases). Germline CDR1 is MGHRA and CDR2 is YSYEKL. The CDR3 is 17 residues long.

There are many counts of this clonotype. V gene TRBV5-1 combines with J gene TRBJ2-2, with D uncertain. CDR1 SGHRS and CDR2 YFSETQ come from the germline V gene. This CDR3 comprises 15 residues. V was clipped by 0 bases and J by 2 bases, with 8 bases between them. CDR3 region: CASSLGAVNTGELFF. Written as DNA, the CDR3 is TGCGCCAGCAGCTTGGGAGCTGTAAACACCGGGGAGCTGTTTTTT.